This is a list of T cell receptor beta chains from one sample in a study of metastatic and nonmetastatic thyroid tumors. TCRdb used MiXCR to call clones anew from the PCR reads. The sample shows 15,000 to 20,000 clones, roughly 31% of them seen only once. Sequenced material: blood. Receptors originate from a female donor with papillary thyroid cancer or a benign thyroid nodule (not recorded which). Some clones in this sample may be carry-over from other donors' samples. The CDR3 runs from the conserved cysteine through the conserved F or W. Each record gives: D gene, J gene, clone size, V gene, CDR3 protein, CDR3 DNA. A D gene is named only where the DNA matches it firmly. Clone size is shown for a subset of rows, as once, few, many or a class of expanded clone.

TRBD1 | TRBJ1-5 | medium-sized | TRBV6-4 | CASSDLLHVQGQGHQPQHF | TGTGCCAGCAGTGACCTTCTTCACGTTCAAGGACAGGGTCATCAGCCCCAGCATTTT
NA | TRBJ2-5 | many | TRBV2 | CASRNRVGEETQYF | TGTGCCAGCAGAAACAGGGTTGGGGAAGAGACCCAGTACTTC
NA | TRBJ1-2 | many | TRBV29-1 | CSVEEAEYTF | TGCAGCGTTGAAGAGGCGGAGTACACCTTC
NA | TRBJ1-2 | NA | TRBV5-5 | CASSFSTDHYGHTF | TGTGCCAGCAGCTTTAGTACAGACCACTATGGCCACACCTTC
TRBD1 | TRBJ1-6 | medium-sized | TRBV4-1 | CASSLTGDSPLHF | TGCGCCAGCAGCCTAACAGGGGATTCACCCCTCCACTTT
NA | TRBJ2-3 | NA | TRBV13 | CAISFISDTQYF | TGTGCCATCAGCTTCATCTCAGATACGCAGTATTTT
NA | TRBJ1-2 | medium-sized | TRBV19 | CASSPEGYGYTF | TGTGCCAGTAGTCCAGAGGGCTATGGCTACACCTTC
NA | TRBJ2-3 | many | TRBV3-1 | CASSQEGGLDTQYF | TGTGCCAGCAGCCAGGAGGGGGGCCTAGATACGCAGTATTTT
NA | TRBJ1-6 | NA | TRBV15 | CATSRDGRLNSPLHF | TGTGCCACCAGCAGAGATGGACGGTTAAATTCACCCCTCCACTTT
NA | TRBJ2-7 | few | TRBV12-1 | CASSFWECLAAYEQYF | TGTGCCAGCAGCTTTTGGGAGTGCCTAGCTGCCTACGAGCAGTACTTC
TRBD1 | TRBJ2-1 | NA | TRBV6-4 | CASSGGGEGNEQFF | TGTGCCAGCAGTGGAGGGGGCGAAGGAAATGAGCAGTTCTTC
NA | TRBJ1-6 | large | TRBV6-1 | CASSPGTTNSPLHF | TGTGCCAGCAGCCCCGGGACGACGAATTCACCCCTCCACTTT
NA | TRBJ2-1 | medium-sized | TRBV6-2/TRBV6-3 | CASSYSTGTFEQFF | TGTGCCAGCAGTTACTCCACCGGGACCTTCGAGCAGTTCTTC
NA | TRBJ2-5 | few | TRBV2 | CATLSGVAETQYF | TGTGCCACCCTGAGTGGGGTAGCAGAGACCCAGTACTTC
NA | TRBJ1-6 | few | TRBV6-1 | CASSEAAAGHYSPLNF | TGTGCCAGCAGTGAAGCTGCGGCAGGGCACTATTCACCACTCAACTTT
TRBD2 | TRBJ2-3 | large | TRBV6-4 | CASSDGTSGADTQYF | TGTGCCAGCAGTGACGGGACTAGCGGGGCAGATACGCAGTATTTT
TRBD1 | TRBJ1-3 | NA | TRBV6-1 | CASSLQGAPSGNTIYF | TGTGCCAGCAGCCTACAGGGGGCCCCCTCTGGAAACACCATATATTTT
NA | TRBJ1-6 | many | TRBV7-9 | CASSLVGTVSSPLHF | TGTGCCAGCAGCCTAGTCGGTACAGTTAGCTCACCCCTCCACTTT
TRBD1 | TRBJ1-1 | few | TRBV5-1 | CASSWDSKNTEAFF | TGCGCCAGCAGCTGGGACAGCAAGAACACTGAAGCTTTCTTT
TRBD2 | TRBJ2-3 | many | TRBV7-9 | CASSFGGDTDTQYF | TGTGCCAGCAGCTTCGGGGGGGACACAGATACGCAGTATTTT
TRBD1 | TRBJ2-1 | many | TRBV28 | CASIPAGQGLDEQFF | TGTGCCAGCATTCCGGCCGGACAGGGGTTGGATGAGCAGTTCTTC
NA | TRBJ2-7 | NA | TRBV6-5 | CASSYLAEGYEQYF | TGTGCCAGCAGTTACCTGGCAGAAGGCTACGAGCAGTACTTC